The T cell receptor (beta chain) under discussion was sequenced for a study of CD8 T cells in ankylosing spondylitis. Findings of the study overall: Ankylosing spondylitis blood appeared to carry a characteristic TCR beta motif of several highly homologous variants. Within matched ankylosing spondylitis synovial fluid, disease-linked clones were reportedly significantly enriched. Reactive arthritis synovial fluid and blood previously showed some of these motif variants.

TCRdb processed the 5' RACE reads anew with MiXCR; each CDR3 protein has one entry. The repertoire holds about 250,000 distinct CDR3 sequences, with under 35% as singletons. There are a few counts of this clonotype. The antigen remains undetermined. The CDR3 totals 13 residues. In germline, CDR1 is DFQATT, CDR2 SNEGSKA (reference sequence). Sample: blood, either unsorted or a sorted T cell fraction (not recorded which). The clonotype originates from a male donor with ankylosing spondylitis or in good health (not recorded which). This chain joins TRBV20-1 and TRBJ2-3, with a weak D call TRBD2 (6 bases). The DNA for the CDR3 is TGCAGGGCGGGGTCTCCCGGCACAGATACGCAGTATTTT. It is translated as CRAGSPGTDTQYF.